The present TCR beta chain was sequenced within a study of cytomegalovirus exposure and HLA in healthy donors. The study ran its PCR with 60 Vbeta and 13 Jbeta primers. Measured with immunoSEQ multiplex PCR; TCRdb has only the in-frame clones, and not every one. The sample contains about 190,000 clones, more than 60% of which appear only once. Trimming cost V 4 bases and J 2 bases, with 11 bases left between them. Looked up from germline, CDR1 is MGHRA and CDR2 is YSYEKL. The length of the CDR3 is 14 residues. Sample: PBMCs. The chain recombines TRBV4-1 with TRBJ1-2, with D perhaps matching TRBD1 (6 bases). The clonotype was recovered from a woman in her 30s in good health and CMV-seropositive. This CDR3 reads CASSPLQGNYGYTF. CDR3 nucleotides: TGCGCCAGCAGCCCCCTTCAGGGGAACTATGGCTACACCTTC.